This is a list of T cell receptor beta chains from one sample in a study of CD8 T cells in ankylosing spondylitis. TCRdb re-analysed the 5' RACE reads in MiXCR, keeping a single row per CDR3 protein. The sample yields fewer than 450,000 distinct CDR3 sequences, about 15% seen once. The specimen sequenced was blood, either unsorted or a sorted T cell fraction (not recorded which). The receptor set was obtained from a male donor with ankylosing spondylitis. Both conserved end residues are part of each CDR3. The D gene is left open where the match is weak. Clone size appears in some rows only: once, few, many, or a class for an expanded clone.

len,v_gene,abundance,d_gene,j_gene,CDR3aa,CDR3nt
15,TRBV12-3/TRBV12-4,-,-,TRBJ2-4,CASSLEGIAKNIQYF,TGTGCCAGCAGTTTAGAAGGTATAGCCAAAAACATTCAGTACTTC
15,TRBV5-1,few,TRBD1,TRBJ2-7,CASSPGQGLRYEQYF,TGCGCCAGCAGCCCGGGACAGGGTCTTCGCTACGAGCAGTACTTC
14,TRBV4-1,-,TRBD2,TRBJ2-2,CASRSAGRTGELFF,TGCGCCAGCAGGTCGGCCGGGAGGACCGGGGAGCTGTTTTTT
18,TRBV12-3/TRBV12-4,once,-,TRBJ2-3,CACSLKRIGYPATDTQYF,TGTGCCTGCAGTTTAAAGCGTATTGGCTACCCGGCCACAGATACGCAGTATTTT
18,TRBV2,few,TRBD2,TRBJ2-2,CASSALGTSGRAPGELFF,TGTGCCAGCAGTGCACTTGGGACTAGCGGGAGGGCCCCCGGGGAGCTGTTTTTT
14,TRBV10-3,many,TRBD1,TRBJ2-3,CAILRQGVSDTQYF,TGTGCCATCCTAAGACAGGGTGTTTCAGATACGCAGTATTTT
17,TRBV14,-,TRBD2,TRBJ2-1,CASSQTSGRASYNEQFF,TGTGCCAGCAGCCAGACTAGCGGGAGGGCCTCCTACAATGAGCAGTTCTTC
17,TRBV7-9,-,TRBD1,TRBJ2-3,CASSPEDRSTFTDTQYF,TGTGCCAGCAGCCCGGAGGACAGGTCCACATTCACAGATACGCAGTATTTT
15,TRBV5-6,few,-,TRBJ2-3,CASSFGDISTDTQYF,TGTGCCAGCAGCTTTGGGGACATTAGCACAGATACGCAGTATTTT
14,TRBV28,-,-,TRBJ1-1,CASSLEKPGGGAFF,TGTGCCAGCAGTCTCGAGAAGCCGGGGGGAGGAGCTTTCTTT
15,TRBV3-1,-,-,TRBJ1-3,CASSQGALGGNTIYF,TGTGCCAGCAGCCAGGGAGCCTTGGGCGGAAACACCATATATTTT
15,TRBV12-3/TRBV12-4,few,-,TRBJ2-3,CASSLDSFAADTQYF,TGTGCCAGCAGTTTAGACAGTTTCGCCGCAGATACGCAGTATTTT
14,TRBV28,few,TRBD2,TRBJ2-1,CASSLGLGTDEQFF,TGTGCCAGCAGCCTGGGACTAGGGACCGATGAGCAGTTCTTC
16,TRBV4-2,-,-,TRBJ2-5,CASSQDGVRGEETQYF,TGTGCCAGCAGCCAAGATGGGGTAAGGGGGGAAGAGACCCAGTACTTC
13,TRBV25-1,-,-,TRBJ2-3,CASRATSTDTQYF,TGTGCCAGCAGAGCCACCAGCACAGATACGCAGTATTTT
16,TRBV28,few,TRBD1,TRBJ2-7,CASSFQSGQGDYEQYF,TGTGCCAGCAGTTTCCAATCAGGACAGGGGGACTACGAGCAGTACTTC
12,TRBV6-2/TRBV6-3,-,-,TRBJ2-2,CASTPNSGEPFF,TGTGCCAGCACCCCAAACTCCGGGGAGCCGTTTTTT
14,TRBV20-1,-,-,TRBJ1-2,CSASEAGKGYGYTF,TGCAGTGCTAGTGAGGCAGGGAAGGGCTATGGCTACACCTTC
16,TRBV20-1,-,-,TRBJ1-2,CSARDSYRDLGYGYTF,TGCAGTGCTAGAGATAGCTACAGGGACTTGGGCTATGGCTACACCTTC
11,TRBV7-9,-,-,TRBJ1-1,CASSGGQEAFF,TGTGCCAGCAGCGGCGGGCAAGAAGCTTTCTTT
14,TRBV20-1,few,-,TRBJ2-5,CSAPGDASQETQYF,TGCAGTGCTCCAGGGGACGCATCCCAAGAGACCCAGTACTTC
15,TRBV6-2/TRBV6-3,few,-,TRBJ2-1,CASSPAPAVYNEQFF,TGTGCCAGCAGTCCGGCTCCAGCCGTCTACAATGAGCAGTTCTTC
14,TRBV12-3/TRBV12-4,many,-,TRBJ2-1,CASSPRDSSNEQFF,TGTGCCAGCAGTCCCCGGGACTCCTCCAATGAGCAGTTCTTC
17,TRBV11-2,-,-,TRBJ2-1,CASSLKPGAVSYNEQFF,TGTGCCAGCAGCCTAAAACCGGGAGCCGTCTCCTACAATGAGCAGTTCTTC
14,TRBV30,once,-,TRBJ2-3,CAWSVRASTDTQYF,TGTGCCTGGAGTGTACGGGCGAGCACAGATACGCAGTATTTT
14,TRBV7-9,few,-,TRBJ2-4,CASSFGQAPDIQYF,TGTGCCAGCAGCTTTGGACAAGCCCCGGACATTCAGTACTTC
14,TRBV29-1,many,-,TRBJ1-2,CSVEEGSTNYGYTF,TGCAGCGTTGAAGAGGGGTCAACTAACTATGGCTACACCTTC
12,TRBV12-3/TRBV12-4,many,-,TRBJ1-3,CASSLGGNTIYF,TGTGCCAGCAGCTTAGGAGGGAACACCATATATTTT
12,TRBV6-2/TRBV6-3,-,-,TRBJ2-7,CASGDFIYEQYF,TGTGCCAGCGGAGACTTCATATACGAGCAGTACTTC